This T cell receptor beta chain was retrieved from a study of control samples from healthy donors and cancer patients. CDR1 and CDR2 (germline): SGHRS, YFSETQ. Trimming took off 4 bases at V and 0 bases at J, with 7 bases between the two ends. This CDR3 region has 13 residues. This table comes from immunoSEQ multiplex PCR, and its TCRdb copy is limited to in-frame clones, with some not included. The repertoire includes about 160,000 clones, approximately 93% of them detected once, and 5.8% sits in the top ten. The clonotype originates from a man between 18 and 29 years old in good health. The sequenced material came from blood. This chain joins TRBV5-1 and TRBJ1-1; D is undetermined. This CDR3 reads CASSRNMNTEAFF. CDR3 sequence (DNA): TGCGCCAGCAGCCGGAATATGAACACTGAAGCTTTCTTT.